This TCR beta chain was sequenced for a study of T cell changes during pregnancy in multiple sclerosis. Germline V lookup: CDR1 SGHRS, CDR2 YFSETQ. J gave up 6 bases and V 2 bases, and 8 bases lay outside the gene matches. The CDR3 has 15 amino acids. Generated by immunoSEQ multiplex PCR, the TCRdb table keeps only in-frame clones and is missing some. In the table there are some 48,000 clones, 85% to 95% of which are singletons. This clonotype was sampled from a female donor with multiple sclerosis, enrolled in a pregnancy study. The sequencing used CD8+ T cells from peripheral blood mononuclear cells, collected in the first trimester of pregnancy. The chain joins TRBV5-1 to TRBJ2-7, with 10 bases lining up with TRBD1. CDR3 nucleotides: TGCGCCAGCAGCTTAACCGGGACAGGGGCTCCCGAGCAGTACTTC. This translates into CASSLTGTGAPEQYF. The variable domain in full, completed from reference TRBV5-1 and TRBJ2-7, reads KAGVTQTPRYLIKTRGQQVTLSCSPISGHRSVSWYQQTPGQGLQFLFEYFSETQRNKGNFPGRFSGRQFSNSRSEMNVSTLELGDSALYLCASSLTGTGAPEQYFGPGTRLTVT.